Presented here are 19 T cell receptor beta chains from one specimen sequenced in a study of cytomegalovirus exposure and HLA in healthy donors. The PCR employed 60 Vbeta primers together with 13 Jbeta primers. The data were produced by immunoSEQ multiplex PCR, yet TCRdb's version contains in-frame clones alone and is incomplete. This table holds about 200,000 clones, less than 80% found once. The specimen was PBMCs. The source is a girl aged 2 to 9 in good health and CMV-seronegative.

This chain links TRBV5-1 with TRBJ2-6; the D is unclear. The germline V gene has CDR1 SGHRS and CDR2 YFSETQ. Trimming removed 5 bases from V and 1 base from J, with 7 bases in between. The CDR3 is made up of 14 amino acids. In DNA, the CDR3 is TGCGCCAGCAGACAACCTTCTGGGGCCAACGTCCTGACTTTC. Protein: CASRQPSGANVLTF.

The chain is built from TRBV12-5 and TRBJ1-1; 10 positions agree with TRBD1. After removal of 0 bases from V and 0 bases from J, the junction contained 16 bases not matched to a gene. The CDR3 has 21 amino acids. CDR1 is LGHNT and CDR2 is FRNRAP in the germline V gene. The DNA of the CDR3 is TGTGCTAGTGGTTTGGTGGCGGACAGGGGGTTCAACCCGTTCATGAACACTGAAGCTTTCTTT. It encodes CASGLVADRGFNPFMNTEAFF.

This clone appeared once. V and J are TRBV19 and TRBJ1-1; maybe TRBD1 (6 bases). Between the trimmed V and J ends, which lost 3 bases and 1 base, there was a span of 12 bases. This CDR3 spans 15 amino acids. Germline lookup yields CDR1 LNHDA and CDR2 SQIVND (reference sequence). The DNA of the CDR3 is TGTGCCAGTAGTATTGGGTCAGGGGAGAACACTGAAGCTTTCTTT. Amino acid sequence: CASSIGSGENTEAFF.

V gene TRBV19 combines with J gene TRBJ2-1, with TRBD2 matching 8 bases. Germline V lookup: CDR1 LNHDA, CDR2 SQIVND (reference sequence). J lost 9 bases, V lost 10 bases, and 14 bases had no gene match. The CDR3 loop spans 14 amino acids. CDR3 amino acids: CATAVSGLGPEQFF. Written as DNA, the CDR3 is TGTGCCACAGCGGTTTCGGGACTAGGTCCTGAGCAGTTCTTC.

The CDR3 DNA reads TGTGCCATCAACGAGGGTAGGGAATACACTGAAGCTTTCTTT. This sequence encodes CAINEGREYTEAFF. The V and J genes are TRBV10-3 and TRBJ1-1; D is ambiguous. V gave up 7 bases and J gave up 3 bases, with 15 bases separating them. The CDR3 has 14 residues. Looked up from germline, CDR1 is ENHRY and CDR2 is SYGVKD.

The rearrangement links TRBV2 to TRBJ2-5; the match to TRBD1 covers 8 bases. The germline gives CDR1 SNHLY, CDR2 FYNNEI. The CDR3 length is 14 residues. The J segment lost 14 bases and the V segment lost 3 bases, leaving 14 bases of the junction unmatched. The CDR3 region has the DNA TGTGCCAGCAGTGATCGTGGACAGGGAATACTTGAATACTTC. Translated, it gives CASSDRGQGILEYF.

This chain links TRBV4-1 with TRBJ2-7; possible D gene TRBD2, 6 bases. The CDR3 runs to 17 residues. Germline CDR1 reads MGHRA; CDR2 reads YSYEKL. Trimming pared 2 bases from V and 5 bases from J, leaving 22 bases between. CDR3 sequence: CASSQFSGVRRVDEQYF. As DNA, the CDR3 is TGCGCCAGCAGCCAATTCAGTGGTGTCCGGAGGGTAGACGAGCAGTACTTC.

This chain uses TRBV27 with TRBJ2-4; a possible D gene is TRBD1 (6 bases). Germline CDR1 is MNHEY and CDR2 is SMNVEV (reference sequence). Trimming pared 5 bases from V and 6 bases from J, leaving 11 bases between. The CDR3 has 13 residues. Here the CDR3 DNA reads TGTGCCAGCAGTCCGGGACACCCAAACATTCAGTACTTC. Its protein product is CASSPGHPNIQYF.

This chain connects TRBV6-4 to TRBJ1-1, with 11 nucleotides matching TRBD1. V was clipped by 7 bases and J by 5 bases; unmatched bases: 9. The CDR3 has 15 amino acids. Germline V gives CDR1 MRHNA, CDR2 SNTAGT. Here the CDR3 DNA reads TGTGCCAGCAATGGGACAGGGGGTCCCCAAACTGAAGCTTTCTTT. It yields the protein CASNGTGGPQTEAFF.

This clone was counted a few times. Other DNA sequences in this specimen translate into the identical CDR3. This sequence joins TRBV27 and TRBJ1-6; weak D call: TRBD1 (5 bases). Germline CDR1 reads MNHEY; CDR2 reads SMNVEV (reference sequence). V was trimmed by 6 bases and J by 6 bases, leaving 9 bases between them. The CDR3 is made up of 13 amino acids. CDR3 sequence: CASRGHSNSPLHF. CDR3 sequence (DNA): TGTGCCAGCAGAGGACATAGTAATTCACCCCTCCACTTT.

The chain couples TRBV7-9 to TRBJ2-1, with a tentative D call TRBD2 (5 bases). The length of the CDR3 is 16 residues. Trimming pared 2 bases from V and 0 bases from J, leaving 11 bases between. Germline CDR1 reads SEHNR; CDR2 reads FQNEAQ (reference sequence). This CDR3 reads CASSLPEAVSYNEQFF. The CDR3 DNA sequence: TGTGCCAGCAGCTTACCCGAAGCGGTCTCCTACAATGAGCAGTTCTTC. The variable domain in full, with the rest retrieved from reference TRBV7-9 and TRBJ2-1, is DTGVSQNPRHKITKRGQNVTFRCDPISEHNRLYWYRQTLGQGPEFLTYFQNEAQLEKSRLLSDRFSAERPKGSFSTLEIQRTEQGDSAMYLCASSLPEAVSYNEQFFGPGTRLTVL.

The chain joins TRBV5-1 to TRBJ2-7; D uncertain. Trimming removed 0 bases from V and 5 bases from J, with 9 bases in between. This CDR3 spans 13 amino acids. The germline CDR1 and CDR2 sequences are SGHRS and YFSETQ. The CDR3 is CASSLEWAHEQYF. DNA for the CDR3: TGCGCCAGCAGCTTGGAATGGGCACACGAGCAGTACTTC.

J is TRBJ2-7 and V is TRBV7-2; D gene uncertain. This CDR3 region has 13 residues. Germline CDR1 SGHTA, CDR2 FQGNSA. V shed 1 base and J shed 2 bases, with 6 bases lying between them. The CDR3 here is CASSLGLAYEQYF. The DNA of the CDR3 is TGTGCCAGCAGCTTAGGCTTAGCCTACGAGCAGTACTTC. Using reference TRBV7-2 and TRBJ2-7 for the parts outside the CDR3, the full variable domain is GAGVSQSPSNKVTEKGKDVELRCDPISGHTALYWYRQSLGQGLEFLIYFQGNSAPDKSGLPSDRFSAERTGGSVSTLTIQRTQQEDSAVYLCASSLGLAYEQYFGPGTRLTVT.

Written as DNA, the CDR3 is TGTGCCAGCAGTCCGTTTCGGGGCACTGAAGCTTTCTTT. Its translation: CASSPFRGTEAFF. This chain connects TRBV25-1 to TRBJ1-1, with no clear D. The length of the CDR3 is 13 residues. CDR1 MGHDK and CDR2 SYGVNS come from the germline V gene. Trimming took 5 bases from V and 4 from J, leaving 11 bases between them.

This rearrangement joins TRBV6-6 to TRBJ1-2; 10 nucleotides match TRBD1. This CDR3 contains 15 residues. The V segment lost 6 bases and the J segment 4 bases; nucleotides outside the gene matches: 8. Germline V gene sequence: CDR1 MNHNY, CDR2 SVGAGI (reference sequence). Here the CDR3 DNA reads TGTGCCAGCAGCCCCCTGAGACAGGGGGCCTATGGCTACACCTTC. It codes for CASSPLRQGAYGYTF.

The rearrangement uses TRBV6-1 and TRBJ2-7, with TRBD2 identical over 10 bases. Looked up from germline, CDR1 is MNHNS and CDR2 is SASEGT. Germline trimming cut 4 bases from V and 6 bases from J; bases unmatched to any gene: 9. The CDR3 is 15 amino acids. The CDR3 nucleotides read TGTGCCAGCAGTGGGTCGTCTAGCGGGAGTGGCGAGCAGTACTTC. Its protein product is CASSGSSSGSGEQYF.

The chain joins TRBV14 to TRBJ2-7, with D possibly TRBD1 on 6 matching bases. The CDR3 covers 12 residues. Germline assignment: CDR1 SGHDN and CDR2 FVKESK. V gave up 4 bases and J gave up 7 bases, with 11 bases separating them. CDR3 amino acids: CASSRGGAEQYF. In nucleotides, the CDR3 is TGTGCCAGCAGCCGAGGGGGTGCGGAGCAGTACTTC.

V is TRBV5-1 and J is TRBJ2-2; 7 nucleotides align to TRBD1. CDR3 length: 15 residues. Unmatched junction bases numbered 0, after V lost 1 base and J lost 0 bases. Germline loops: CDR1 SGHRS, CDR2 YFSETQ. DNA for the CDR3: TGCGCCAGCAGCTTGACAGGGGCGAACACCGGGGAGCTGTTTTTT. This gives the protein CASSLTGANTGELFF.

This chain uses TRBV23-1 with TRBJ1-2, with 7 bases fitting TRBD1. TRBV23-1 is placed among ORFs of uncertain function. CDR3 length: 11 amino acids. V lost 10 bases, J lost 7 bases, and 6 bases stayed unmatched. CDR3 region: CANYRGGGYTF. The CDR3 DNA sequence: TGCGCCAATTACAGGGGTGGTGGCTACACCTTC.